The 11 T cell receptor beta chains reported below all come from one sample, sequenced in a study of CD8 T cells in Susac syndrome. RNA was extracted with the RNeasy kit, and a quantity of roughly 0.5 to 1 ug was reverse transcribed using random hexamers. TCRdb processed the immunoSEQ multiplex PCR reads anew with MiXCR; each CDR3 protein has one entry. The data contain 300,000 or so distinct CDR3 sequences, approximately 90% of them singletons. Input material: CD4+ T cells from PBMCs. These receptor sequences come from a human donor with multiple sclerosis.

The V gene is TRBV29-1, the J gene TRBJ1-1; no clear D gene. Looked up from germline, CDR1 is SQVTM and CDR2 is ANQGSEA. The CDR3 extends over 13 amino acids. V was pared by 3 bases and J by 1 base, with 9 bases between. Written as DNA, the CDR3 is TGCAGCGTTGACTCGTCGGGGAACACTGAAGCTTTCTTT. Its translation is CSVDSSGNTEAFF.

The chain uses TRBV24-1 and TRBJ2-2, with 7 nucleotides matching TRBD1. The CDR3 runs to 15 residues. Germline CDR1 is KGHDR and CDR2 is SFDVKD. V shed 3 bases, J shed 3 bases, and the junction held 3 bases outside the gene matches. CDR3 protein: CATSDRGQYTGELFF. The CDR3 DNA reads TGTGCCACCAGTGATAGGGGACAGTACACCGGGGAGCTGTTTTTT.

This rearrangement joins TRBV29-1 to TRBJ2-3; D perhaps matches TRBD2 (6 bases). CDR3 length equals 14 residues. The V gene lost 0 bases and the J gene lost 0 bases, with 7 bases spanning the gap. Germline V gene data show CDR1 as SQVTM and CDR2 as ANQGSEA. CDR3 region: CSVEELASTDTQYF. The CDR3 nucleotides are TGCAGCGTTGAAGAACTAGCTAGCACAGATACGCAGTATTTT.

V usage is TRBV12-3 or TRBV12-4 and J usage is TRBJ1-3; TRBD1 might be the D (5 bases). V was shortened by 5 bases and J by 7 bases, with 18 bases between the two germline ends. This CDR3 region has 15 residues. The CDR3 spells CASSPQGLFENTIYF. CDR3 bases: TGTGCCAGCAGTCCCCAGGGCCTCTTCGAGAACACCATATATTTT.

This chain connects TRBV12-5 to TRBJ2-5; D is uncertain. This CDR3 has 12 amino acids. V was trimmed by 4 bases and J by 5 bases, leaving 8 bases between them. Germline loops: CDR1 LGHNT, CDR2 FRNRAP. The CDR3 DNA sequence: TGTGCTAGTGGTTGGCAGACGGAGACCCAGTACTTC. Translation: CASGWQTETQYF. Full variable domain (rest looked up from reference TRBV12-5 and TRBJ2-5): DARVTQTPRHKVTEMGQEVTMRCQPILGHNTVFWYRQTMMQGLELLAYFRNRAPLDDSGMPKDRFSAEMPDATLATLKIQPSEPRDSAVYFCASGWQTETQYFGPGTRLLVL.

A single count supports this clonotype. V and J are TRBV5-1 and TRBJ2-1, with D perhaps matching TRBD1 (6 bases). Germline CDR1 and CDR2: SGHRS and YFSETQ. Trimming removed 6 bases at V and 1 base at J, with 17 bases between. The CDR3 spans 16 residues. The CDR3 here is CASNPTRQASYNEQFF. CDR3 bases: TGCGCCAGCAACCCCACCAGACAGGCTTCCTACAATGAGCAGTTCTTC.

This clonotype was seen more than once but under ten times. The gene calls are TRBV5-1 and TRBJ2-2; D is ambiguous. CDR1 is SGHRS, CDR2 YFSETQ, per germline. Trimming removed 9 bases from V and 3 bases from J, with 12 bases in between. The CDR3 runs to 13 residues. For the CDR3, the DNA is TGCGCCACCCAATGGGGTGACACCGGGGAGCTGTTTTTT. It yields the protein CATQWGDTGELFF.

The gene calls are TRBV7-2 and TRBJ2-3, with 7 bases fitting TRBD2. The CDR3 consists of 15 residues. CDR1 SGHTA and CDR2 FQGNSA come from the germline V gene. Losses at the gene ends were 1 base for V and 5 bases for J; bases not matched to a gene: 6. The CDR3 protein is CASSLVGGGGDTQYF. DNA for the CDR3: TGTGCCAGCAGCTTAGTCGGCGGGGGTGGAGATACGCAGTATTTT.

The J gene is TRBJ2-1, the V gene TRBV12-3 or TRBV12-4, with TRBD2 matching over 10 bases. With 7 bases clipped from V and 10 bases from J, the junction kept 13 bases outside the gene matches. CDR3 length: 15 residues. As DNA, the CDR3 is TGTGCCAGCACCGCGGGGAGCGGGAGGGCCGGAGAGCAGTTCTTC. Translating it yields CASTAGSGRAGEQFF.

The CDR3 nucleotides read TGTGCTAGTGCTTACCCTGGAAACACCATATATTTT. Its protein product is CASAYPGNTIYF. The chain links TRBV12-5 to TRBJ1-3; D not resolved. This CDR3 spans 12 amino acids. Trimming stripped 7 bases from V and 2 bases from J, with 6 bases between. Per germline, CDR1 LGHNT and CDR2 FRNRAP.

V usage is TRBV19 and J usage is TRBJ1-6; possibly TRBD1 for D (6 bases). Between the trimmed V and J ends, which lost 9 bases and 4 bases, there was a span of 19 bases. The germline CDR1 and CDR2 sequences are LNHDA and SQIVND (reference sequence). The CDR3 sequence is 16 residues long. In nucleotides, the CDR3 is TGTGCCAGCCAATCGGGGGGGCGTTCGTATAATTCACCCCTCCACTTT. Amino acid sequence: CASQSGGRSYNSPLHF.